This T cell receptor (beta chain) was identified during a study of T cells in Graves' hyperthyroidism and ophthalmopathy. This clonotype has ten or more counts. Its antigen is currently unknown. Study conclusions and caveats: From stable hyperthyroidism, ophthalmopathy was set apart by a 13 V-J model.

Germline CDR1 reads MDHEN; CDR2 reads SYDVKM. Deletions cut 3 bases from V and 7 bases from J, with 9 bases between. The CDR3 length is 12 residues. Template material for amplifying TCR beta CDR3 regions consisted of RNA transcripts. The study used the HTBI primer set for a first-round RT-PCR of the TCR CDR3. TCRdb re-called the multiplex PCR reads with MiXCR, one entry per CDR3 protein. The table lists some 490,000 distinct CDR3 sequences, roughly 23% of them singletons. Sequenced input: blood. The sequence was collected from a woman aged 70 to 79 with Graves' ophthalmopathy. The chain carries TRBV28 and TRBJ2-5; the D call may be TRBD1 or TRBD2 (5 bases each). Written as DNA, the CDR3 is TGTGCCAGCAGTTTGGGGGAGTTGACCCAGTACTTC. Translating it yields CASSLGELTQYF.